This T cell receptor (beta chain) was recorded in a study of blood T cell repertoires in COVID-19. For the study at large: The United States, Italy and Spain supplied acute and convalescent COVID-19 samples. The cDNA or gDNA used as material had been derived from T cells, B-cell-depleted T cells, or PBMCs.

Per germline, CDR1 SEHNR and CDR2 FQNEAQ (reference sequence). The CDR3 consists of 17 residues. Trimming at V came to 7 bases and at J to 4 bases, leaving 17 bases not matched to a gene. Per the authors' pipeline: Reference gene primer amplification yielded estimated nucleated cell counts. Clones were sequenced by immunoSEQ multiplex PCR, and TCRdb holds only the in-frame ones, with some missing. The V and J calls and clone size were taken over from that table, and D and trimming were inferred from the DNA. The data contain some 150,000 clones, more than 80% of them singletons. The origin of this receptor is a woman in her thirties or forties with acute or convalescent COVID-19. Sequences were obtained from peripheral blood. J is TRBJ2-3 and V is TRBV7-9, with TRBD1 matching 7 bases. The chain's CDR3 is CASTRKGGQSYADTQYF. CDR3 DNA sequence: TGTGCCAGCACCCGAAAAGGGGGACAGAGTTACGCAGATACGCAGTATTTT.